This T cell receptor beta chain was identified during a study of shared clonotypes between healthy human individuals. Study-level points and caveats: A few donors showed sharing of about 5.5% of naive CD4 clonotypes.

The germline V gene encodes CDR1 GTSNPN and CDR2 SVGIG (reference sequence). With 1 base removed from V and 4 bases from J, the gap between germline ends came to 8 bases. The CDR3 has 13 residues. This clone was detected a few times. Its target is not known. At the DNA level, this CDR3 is encoded by other sequences in the same sample as well. Sequencing used immunoSEQ multiplex PCR; TCRdb keeps in-frame clones, though not all of them. The data show approximately 2.5 million clones, with over 85% seen just once and roughly 0.15% held by the top ten. The origin of this receptor is a man aged 18 to 30 in good health. Sequenced sample: naive CD4+ T cells sorted from blood. Subset described: CD45RA+ positively selected. V gene TRBV30 combines with J gene TRBJ1-5; D might be TRBD1 (5 bases). The CDR3 sequence is CAWSARGNQPQHF. CDR3 bases: TGTGCCTGGAGTGCACGGGGGAATCAGCCCCAGCATTTT.